The source of this T cell receptor (beta chain) is a study of OX40 agonist ivuxolimab in advanced cancers. Study-wide background: The mean age was around 56 years, ranging from about 23 to 79, with approximately 83% of participants male. Having had anti-PD-1, anti-PD-L1 or anti-CTLA-4 therapy before was allowed, and roughly 40% had some.

V lost 6 bases, J lost 5 bases, and 13 bases lay in between. Looked up from germline, CDR1 is MDHEN and CDR2 is SYDVKM. The length of the CDR3 is 13 residues. Study-wide results and caveats: Compared with others, partial responders at 0.1-3.0 mg/kg displayed clonal expansion among the lowest. Blood T cells, both CD4+ and CD8+, expanded clonally by week 6 at 0.1 to 3.0 mg/kg.

This clone was seen only once. The antigen is not known. Clones were read by immunoSEQ multiplex PCR, and TCRdb kept only the in-frame ones, dropping some. The sample includes 100,000 or so clones, about 85% of them seen just once. The source material was CD4+ or CD8+ T cells sorted from blood, sampled in a trial of the OX40 agonist ivuxolimab. This TCR came from an adult with an advanced solid tumor such as melanoma, head and neck, liver or kidney cancer. The chain couples TRBV28 to TRBJ2-5; D is unresolved. The CDR3 DNA reads as TGTGCCAGCAGCTTTCCAGGTTGGGAGACCCAGTACTTC. Translated: CASSFPGWETQYF.